One sample yielded the 5 T cell receptor beta chains listed below, sequenced in a study of blood T cell repertoires in COVID-19. Assay: immunoSEQ multiplex PCR; the TCRdb copy retains only in-frame clones and omits some. The sample lists 150,000 to 200,000 clones; about 86% were seen once. The sequencing input was peripheral blood. These receptors all stem from a man between 18 and 35 years old with active or convalescent COVID-19.

The chain has TRBV2 and TRBJ1-1; D ambiguous. This CDR3 is built from 12 residues. Per germline, CDR1 SNHLY and CDR2 FYNNEI. The germline V and J ends were trimmed by 5 bases and 6 bases, with 10 bases remaining between them. CDR3 coding DNA: TGTGCCAGCAGTCTGTTTTCTCCTGAAGCTTTCTTT. This encodes CASSLFSPEAFF.

This clone has only one observation. This chain uses TRBV10-2 with TRBJ2-2; TRBD2 aligns across 8 bases. Germline assignment: CDR1 WSHSY and CDR2 SAAADI. V was pared by 5 bases and J by 7 bases, with 6 bases of the junction left unmatched. The CDR3 spans 14 residues. CDR3: CASSNFGGDGELFF. The CDR3 DNA is TGCGCCAGCAGTAATTTCGGGGGGGACGGGGAGCTGTTTTTT.

The V and J genes are TRBV18 and TRBJ1-6; D uncertain. The CDR3 extends over 17 amino acids. V was pared by 6 bases and J by 4 bases, with 19 bases between. Germline CDR1 is KGHSH and CDR2 is LQKENI. The CDR3 coding sequence is TGTGCCAGCTCGTTTCTCGAGGCCGTCTATTATAATTCACCCCTCCACTTT. Its translation is CASSFLEAVYYNSPLHF.

The genes are TRBV5-4 and TRBJ2-3; the D is unclear. Looked up from germline, CDR1 is SGHNT and CDR2 is YYREEE (reference sequence). Between the trimmed V and J ends, which lost 5 bases and 0 bases, there was a span of 19 bases. The CDR3 extends over 17 amino acids. The CDR3 bases are TGTGCCAGCAGTCCCTGTGGAGTCTATACTAGCACAGATACGCAGTATTTT. Translated: CASSPCGVYTSTDTQYF.

The V and J genes are TRBV5-1 and TRBJ2-1; TRBD2 matches at 7 bases. Germline CDR1 SGHRS, CDR2 YFSETQ. V shed 4 bases and J 7 bases; nucleotides not matched to a gene: 8. The CDR3 consists of 14 residues. The DNA for the CDR3 is TGCGCCAGCAGCCCTTTGGGGGGGAGGAATGAGCAGTTCTTC. The encoded protein is CASSPLGGRNEQFF.